Described below is a single TCR beta chain sequence and its context. Original processing notes: For nucleated cells, counts were estimated from reference gene primer amplification. Clones were sequenced by immunoSEQ multiplex PCR, and TCRdb holds only the in-frame ones, with some missing. For V, J and clone size, that table is used; D and trimming come from the DNA. The data contain roughly 120,000 clones, more than 80% of them singletons. This sample stems from a study of blood T cell repertoires in COVID-19. Across the whole study: The United States, Italy and Spain were the sources of the acute and convalescent COVID-19 samples.

Trimming removed 4 bases from V and 7 bases from J; junction bases left unmatched: 9. This CDR3 has 16 residues. Germline V gene sequence: CDR1 SGHRS, CDR2 YFSETQ. Sequenced material: peripheral blood. The TCR originated in a woman aged 80 or over with COVID-19, enrolled during active disease. V is TRBV5-1 and J is TRBJ2-2; 11 positions match TRBD2. CDR3 protein: CASSQNSGRDGGELFF. CDR3 nucleotide sequence: TGCGCCAGCAGCCAAAATAGCGGGAGGGATGGCGGGGAGCTGTTTTTT.